A single sample gave rise to the 27 T cell receptor beta chains below, sequenced in a study of blood T cell repertoires in COVID-19. Assay used: immunoSEQ multiplex PCR; TCRdb lists only in-frame clones, some missing. The repertoire holds about 61,000 clones, with roughly 84% as singletons. The sequencing sample was made of peripheral blood. The receptors derive from a woman aged 70-85 years with acute or convalescent COVID-19.

The rearrangement links TRBV7-3 to TRBJ2-3, with D possibly TRBD1 on 5 matching bases. V was cut by 5 bases and J by 3 bases, with 12 bases left in between. CDR3 length equals 14 residues. Germline CDR1 and CDR2: SGHTA and FQGTGA. CDR3 protein: CASSIGARTDTQYF. DNA of the CDR3: TGTGCCAGCAGCATAGGGGCTCGGACAGATACGCAGTATTTT. Full variable domain (remainder filled in from reference TRBV7-3 and TRBJ2-3): GAGVSQTPSNKVTEKGKYVELRCDPISGHTALYWYRQSLGQGPEFLIYFQGTGAADDSGLPNDRFFAVRPEGSVSTLKIQRTERGDSAVYLCASSIGARTDTQYFGPGTRLTVL.

This clone has at least ten counts. V gene TRBV6-5 combines with J gene TRBJ2-2; 7 nucleotides line up with TRBD1. This CDR3 is 14 amino acids long. Looked up from germline, CDR1 is MNHEY and CDR2 is SVGAGI. After removal of 7 bases from V and 4 bases from J, the junction contained 6 bases not matched to a gene. CDR3 residues: CASIQGVATGELFF. The CDR3 region has the DNA TGTGCCAGCATTCAGGGGGTGGCCACCGGGGAGCTGTTTTTT.

This chain links TRBV5-1 with TRBJ2-2, with 15 bases identical to TRBD2. V lost 6 bases and J lost 7; bases outside the gene matches: 16. The CDR3 length is 19 residues. Germline V CDR1 and CDR2: SGHRS, YFSETQ. Here the CDR3 reads CASNFSPGLAGGPGGELFF. The CDR3 DNA sequence: TGCGCCAGCAACTTCTCGCCCGGACTAGCGGGGGGGCCTGGCGGGGAGCTGTTTTTT.

The rearrangement uses TRBV6-5 and TRBJ2-3; 8 bases align to TRBD2. The V gene's germline CDR1 is MNHEY and CDR2 SVGAGI. This CDR3 has 15 residues. V was clipped by 6 bases and J by 2 bases; unmatched bases: 7. CDR3 DNA: TGTGCCAGCAGGCCGGGGGGGGCCATCACAGATACGCAGTATTTT. Translating gives CASRPGGAITDTQYF.

This clone occurred once. The rearrangement links TRBV10-3 to TRBJ1-2, with 9 bases aligning to TRBD1. The germline gives CDR1 ENHRY, CDR2 SYGVKD. The CDR3 loop spans 16 amino acids. Trimming took 7 bases from V and 3 from J; bases not matched to a gene: 12. The CDR3 DNA sequence: TGTGCCATCACCGGATCGGGACAGGGTTCGGACTATGGCTACACCTTC. It translates to CAITGSGQGSDYGYTF.

The chain has TRBV7-2 and TRBJ2-3; 7 bases line up with TRBD1. Looked up from germline, CDR1 is SGHTA and CDR2 is FQGNSA. This CDR3 is built from 14 residues. With 6 bases clipped from V and 3 bases from J, the junction kept 6 bases outside the gene matches. CDR3 in amino acids: CASRGGRETDTQYF. As DNA, the CDR3 is TGTGCCAGCAGAGGGGGCAGGGAAACAGATACGCAGTATTTT.

This chain links TRBV2 with TRBJ2-3, with a tentative D call TRBD2 (6 bases). The CDR3 has 16 amino acids. Trimming took 6 bases from V and 5 from J, leaving 21 bases between them. The germline gives CDR1 SNHLY, CDR2 FYNNEI. The CDR3 DNA is TGTGCCAGCAGCGGGGGTTGGGTGGCCTCCGGAGATACGCAGTATTTT. Encoded protein: CASSGGWVASGDTQYF.

The rearrangement joins TRBV2 to TRBJ2-3, with TRBD2 matching over 7 bases. There are 14 residues in the CDR3. Germline loops: CDR1 SNHLY, CDR2 FYNNEI. Losses at the gene ends were 7 bases for V and 4 bases for J; bases not matched to a gene: 8. The DNA for the CDR3 is TGTGCCAGCAAGTCTGGCGGGGGTTCAGATACGCAGTATTTT. Its protein product is CASKSGGGSDTQYF.

This clone was detected once. The rearrangement uses TRBV2 and TRBJ2-2; unclear D gene. CDR1 and CDR2 (germline): SNHLY, FYNNEI. V was cut by 5 bases and J by 0 bases, with 7 bases left in between. The CDR3 totals 14 residues. CDR3 nucleotide sequence: TGTGCCAGCAGTAAAACAGCGAACACCGGGGAGCTGTTTTTT. Translated, it gives CASSKTANTGELFF.

This chain joins TRBV12-5 and TRBJ1-4, with unresolved D. The CDR3 contains 14 residues. V shed 6 bases and J shed 4 bases, with 12 bases lying between them. CDR1 LGHNT and CDR2 FRNRAP come from the germline V gene. The CDR3 loop is CASGIGEFNEKLFF. CDR3 DNA sequence: TGTGCTAGTGGAATCGGGGAGTTTAATGAAAAACTGTTTTTT.

This clone was seen a few times. The chain carries TRBV5-1 and TRBJ1-1; TRBD1 might be the D (6 bases). Per germline, CDR1 SGHRS and CDR2 YFSETQ. The V gene lost 5 bases and the J gene lost 7 bases, with 15 bases spanning the gap. The CDR3 covers 13 residues. CDR3 amino acids: CASSAGVGVEAFF. CDR3 sequence (DNA): TGCGCCAGCAGTGCAGGGGTTGGGGTTGAAGCTTTCTTT.

This chain links TRBV7-9 with TRBJ1-2, with D unclear. Germline CDR1 reads SEHNR; CDR2 reads FQNEAQ (reference sequence). The CDR3 is 14 residues long. The V gene lost 3 bases and the J gene lost 2 bases, with 10 bases spanning the gap. The CDR3 is CASSLGGSNYGYTF. The CDR3 nucleotides read TGTGCCAGCAGCTTGGGAGGGAGCAACTATGGCTACACCTTC.

The chain has TRBV21-1 and TRBJ2-7; the table assigns TRBD1, which was not confirmed against the DNA. TRBV21-1 counts as a pseudogene. The CDR3 runs to 15 residues. The CDR3 DNA reads TGTGCCAGCAGCAAAGGGCCAGGGGGTATCTACGAGCAGTACTTC. Translation: CASSKGPGGIYEQYF.

The chain carries TRBV2 and TRBJ2-2; a weak D match, TRBD2 (5 bases). The CDR3 is made up of 14 amino acids. V dropped 8 bases and J dropped 0 bases, with 10 bases sitting between them. Germline CDR1 reads SNHLY; CDR2 reads FYNNEI. The CDR3 DNA is TGTGCCAGCCAGACGGACTCGAACACCGGGGAGCTGTTTTTT. It encodes CASQTDSNTGELFF.

The rearrangement uses TRBV5-6 and TRBJ1-1; a possible D gene is TRBD1 (6 bases). CDR3 length: 13 residues. The germline V and J ends were trimmed by 0 bases and 4 bases, with 7 bases remaining between them. CDR1 is SGHDT and CDR2 is YYEEEE in the germline V gene. The CDR3 sequence: CASSLGGGTEAFF. In DNA, the CDR3 is TGTGCCAGCAGCTTGGGAGGGGGCACTGAAGCTTTCTTT.

The chain combines TRBV2 with TRBJ1-1, with D possibly TRBD1 on 6 matching bases. Trimming shortened V by 5 bases and J by 4 bases, and 20 bases separated the two germline ends. This CDR3 has 16 residues. Germline V gives CDR1 SNHLY, CDR2 FYNNEI. CDR3 region: CASSPKAGTRITEAFF. The CDR3 coding sequence is TGTGCCAGCAGTCCCAAAGCCGGGACACGAATCACTGAAGCTTTCTTT.

This clone appeared a single time. Written as DNA, the CDR3 is TGTGCCAGCGGCCTTAGCGGGGCTAGCACAGATACGCAGTATTTT. Residues: CASGLSGASTDTQYF. This chain connects TRBV6-5 to TRBJ2-3; 8 bases are a match to TRBD2. Germline trimming cut 8 bases from V and 0 bases from J; bases unmatched to any gene: 7. The CDR3 sequence is 15 residues long. The V gene's germline CDR1 is MNHEY and CDR2 SVGAGI.

The chain links TRBV27 to TRBJ2-4; 15 nucleotides agree with TRBD2. Germline lookup yields CDR1 MNHEY and CDR2 SMNVEV (reference sequence). V shed 5 bases, J shed 6 bases, and the junction held 8 bases outside the gene matches. The CDR3 covers 17 residues. CDR3 region: CASSRTSGGARGNIQYF. In DNA form, the CDR3 reads TGTGCCAGCAGTCGGACTAGCGGGGGGGCGAGGGGAAACATTCAGTACTTC.

V usage is TRBV7-2 and J usage is TRBJ1-2; maybe TRBD1 (5 bases). Trimming pared 4 bases from V and 2 bases from J, leaving 8 bases between. The CDR3 length is 13 residues. Germline V gene data show CDR1 as SGHTA and CDR2 as FQGNSA. The CDR3 region is CASSSSGNYGYTF. CDR3 DNA: TGTGCCAGCAGCTCGTCAGGGAACTATGGCTACACCTTC.

This chain uses TRBV5-1 with TRBJ1-2; D is unclear. Trimming pared 6 bases from V and 6 bases from J, leaving 21 bases between. Germline V CDR1 and CDR2: SGHRS, YFSETQ. This CDR3 has 15 residues. The CDR3 DNA follows: TGCGCCAGCACCCCTTCTCCCACAGACGTGGATGGCTACACCTTC. Translation: CASTPSPTDVDGYTF.

The chain's CDR3 is CASSLASGGTGELFF. The CDR3 DNA reads TGTGCCAGCAGTTTAGCTAGCGGGGGGACCGGGGAGCTGTTTTTT. The chain uses TRBV28 and TRBJ2-2; TRBD2 matches 11 bases. CDR1 is MDHEN and CDR2 is SYDVKM in the germline V gene. Losses at the gene ends were 2 bases for V and 5 bases for J; bases not matched to a gene: 1. The CDR3 runs to 15 residues.

This clone was recorded a few times. V gene TRBV5-1 combines with J gene TRBJ1-2; 9 bases match TRBD1. The length of the CDR3 is 14 residues. The germline CDR1 and CDR2 sequences are SGHRS and YFSETQ. With 5 bases clipped from V and 8 bases from J, the junction kept 10 bases outside the gene matches. The CDR3 loop reads CASRPGQGLGGYTF. CDR3 in DNA: TGCGCCAGCAGACCGGGACAGGGCCTAGGGGGCTACACCTTC.

This clone was seen just once. The chain carries TRBV2 and TRBJ1-4, with no clear D. Germline V gene lookup returns CDR1 SNHLY and CDR2 FYNNEI. V gave up 3 bases and J gave up 8 bases, with 16 bases separating them. The CDR3 covers 15 residues. CDR3 nucleotides: TGTGCCAGCAGTGACCGCGCCAGCCCGGGGGAAAAACTGTTTTTT. Translated: CASSDRASPGEKLFF.

This clone was seen a single time. The genes are TRBV30 and TRBJ1-1; D might be TRBD1 (5 bases). Looked up from germline, CDR1 is GTSNPN and CDR2 is SVGIG (reference sequence). Trimming took 7 bases from V and 1 from J, leaving 10 bases between them. The CDR3 extends over 12 amino acids. The DNA of the CDR3 is TGTGCCTTCCGAAGGGGGAACACTGAAGCTTTCTTT. Translating it yields CAFRRGNTEAFF.

This clone showed up just once. The rearrangement uses TRBV6-1 and TRBJ2-3; possibly TRBD1 for D (6 bases). The CDR3 sequence is 15 residues long. V lost 2 bases to trimming and J lost 1 base, with 10 bases between them. CDR1 is MNHNS, CDR2 SASEGT, per germline. CDR3 amino acids: CASSERPGGTDTQYF. CDR3 bases: TGTGCCAGCAGTGAAAGGCCAGGGGGCACAGATACGCAGTATTTT.

The V call is TRBV24-1, the J call TRBJ1-2; D might be TRBD1 (5 bases). The germline gives CDR1 KGHDR, CDR2 SFDVKD. The germline V and J ends were trimmed by 3 bases and 0 bases, with 10 bases remaining between them. The CDR3 totals 15 residues. The CDR3 protein is CATSDTGSTNYGYTF. The DNA for the CDR3 is TGTGCCACCAGTGATACAGGATCAACTAACTATGGCTACACCTTC.

This clone was counted once. The rearrangement links TRBV5-1 to TRBJ2-2, with 8 positions matching TRBD1. This CDR3 region has 15 residues. Trimming took 3 bases from V and 7 from J; bases not matched to a gene: 8. Germline V gene sequence: CDR1 SGHRS, CDR2 YFSETQ. The CDR3 is CASSSTGAYVGELFF. The CDR3 DNA is TGCGCCAGCAGCTCGACAGGGGCGTACGTCGGGGAGCTGTTTTTT.